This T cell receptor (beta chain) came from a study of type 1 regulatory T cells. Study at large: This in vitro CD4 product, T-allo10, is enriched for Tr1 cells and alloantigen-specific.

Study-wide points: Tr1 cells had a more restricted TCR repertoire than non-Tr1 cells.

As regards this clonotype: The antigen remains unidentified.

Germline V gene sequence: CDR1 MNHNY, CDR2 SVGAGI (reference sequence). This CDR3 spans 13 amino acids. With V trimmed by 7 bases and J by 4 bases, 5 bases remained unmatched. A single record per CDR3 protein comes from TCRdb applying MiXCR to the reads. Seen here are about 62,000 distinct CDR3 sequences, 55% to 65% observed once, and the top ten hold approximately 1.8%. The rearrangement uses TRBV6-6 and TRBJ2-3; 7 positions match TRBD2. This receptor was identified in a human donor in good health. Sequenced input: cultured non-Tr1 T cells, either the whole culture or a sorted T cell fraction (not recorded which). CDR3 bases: TGTGCCAGCACAGGGAGCGGGGCAGATACGCAGTATTTT. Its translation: CASTGSGADTQYF.